Detailed here is one T cell receptor beta chain. Its antigen is as yet unknown. The sample originates from a study of shared clonotypes between healthy human individuals. Study-level results: In contrast to clonotypes shared by all four donors, non-shared clonotypes had lower generation probabilities.

Germline CDR1 and CDR2: SGHTA and FQGNSA. This CDR3 is built from 17 residues. Trimming pared 1 base from V and 3 bases from J, leaving 15 bases between. Combination of CD45RO+ cells with CCR7-negative CD45RA+ TemRA cells was used for CD8 memory. Replicate PCRs run on sorted subsets employed 200 to 250 ng DNA, about 27,000 T cell genomes. Repertoires were generated with immunoSEQ multiplex PCR, while TCRdb's copy carries only in-frame clones and drops some. The profile shows 550,000 to 800,000 clones, around 90% of them singletons. The genes are TRBV7-2 and TRBJ2-2; maybe TRBD2 (5 bases). The receptor was isolated from a man younger than 30 in good health. Some clones in this sample may be carry-over from other donors' samples. What was sequenced was memory CD8+ T cells from PBMCs. Subset indicated: CD45RO+ cells pooled with CCR7-negative TemRA cells. The CDR3 coding sequence is TGTGCCAGCAGCTTAGGCCAACACCGGGGTGACACCGGGGAGCTGTTTTTT. It is translated as CASSLGQHRGDTGELFF.